This T cell receptor beta chain comes out of a study of human T cells and chemical hapten exposure. As for time point: healthy volunteer bleed at 6 weeks. The template was total RNA from unfractionated whole blood. In this sample, this clonotype turned up a few times. Library construction involved attaching unique molecular identifiers to individual cDNA molecules, which allowed quantitative, reproducible TCR counting. TCRdb reanalysed the RACE reads using MiXCR and keeps one entry per CDR3 protein. The sample gives some 78,000 distinct CDR3 sequences, under 10% of which show up once; around 1.4% is in the top ten. Trimming pared 6 bases from V and 11 bases from J, leaving 11 bases between. The V gene's germline CDR1 is MNHNY and CDR2 SVGAGI (reference sequence). The CDR3 consists of 12 residues.

The rearrangement joins TRBV6-6 to TRBJ1-6, with D hard to call. The origin of this receptor is a male donor in good health. Some clones in this sample may be carry-over from other donors' samples. The sample was whole blood. Here the CDR3 reads CASSLGQTPLHF. CDR3 DNA sequence: TGTGCCAGCAGCCTCGGTCAGACACCCCTCCACTTT.